These T cell receptor beta chains were read from a single sample in a study of Ad26.COV2.S vaccination and SARS-CoV-2 variants. Assay used: immunoSEQ multiplex PCR; TCRdb lists only in-frame clones, some missing. The table has fewer than 500,000 clones, more than 80% seen once. The material was peripheral blood, obtained in a trial of Ad26.COV2.S vaccine versus placebo. These receptors were taken from a person aged 18-65 years who received the Ad26.COV2.S COVID-19 vaccine or a placebo. Both conserved end residues are trimmed from each CDR3. D genes are given only for firm matches.

>TRBV28|NA|TRBJ1-1
ASRTGSDTEAF
>TRBV24-1|NA|TRBJ2-1
ATSDPGQGRTNEQF
>TRBV3-1/TRBV3-2|NA|TRBJ2-5
ASSRQVQETQY
>TRBV5-4|NA|TRBJ1-3
ASSRSGRTAGNTIY
>TRBV15|TRBD2|TRBJ2-1
ATSRLGTSGIGEQF
>TRBV2|NA|TRBJ2-3
AIHPGESTDTQY
>TRBV3-1/TRBV3-2|TRBD2|TRBJ2-5
ASSQAGSGSETQY
>TRBV3-1/TRBV3-2|NA|TRBJ1-6
ASSQDRGSSPLH
>TRBV7-9|TRBD2|TRBJ2-5
ASSLVTSGRRGTQY
>TRBV19|NA|TRBJ1-1
ASRARDKAF
>TRBV3-1/TRBV3-2|NA|TRBJ2-4
ASSQDGGWSKNIQY
>TRBV5-1|NA|TRBJ1-6
ASSYHQRGKNSPLH
>TRBV6-2/TRBV6-3|NA|TRBJ2-1
ASSYDRLGRNEQF
>TRBV10-3|TRBD1|TRBJ1-1
AISEPGQPNTEAF
>TRBV28|NA|TRBJ2-7
ASSSRPPYEQY
>TRBV6-2/TRBV6-3|TRBD1|TRBJ1-1
ASSIRQGVLTEAF
>TRBV6-5|TRBD1|TRBJ1-1
ASKKQGAANTEAF
>TRBV9|NA|TRBJ2-3
ASSSRRESSTDTQY
>TRBV2|TRBD2|TRBJ2-2
ASSEVRVGTSGTGELF